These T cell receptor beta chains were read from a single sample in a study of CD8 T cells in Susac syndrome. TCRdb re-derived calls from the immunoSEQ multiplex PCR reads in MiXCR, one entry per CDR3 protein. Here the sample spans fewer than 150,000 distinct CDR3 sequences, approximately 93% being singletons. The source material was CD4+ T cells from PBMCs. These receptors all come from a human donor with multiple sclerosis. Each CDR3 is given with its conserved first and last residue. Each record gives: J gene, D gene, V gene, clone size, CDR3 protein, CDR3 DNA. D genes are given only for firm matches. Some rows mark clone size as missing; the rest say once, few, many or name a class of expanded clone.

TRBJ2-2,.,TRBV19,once,CASSITGLGELFF,TGTGCCAGTAGTATAACAGGGCTCGGGGAGCTGTTTTTT
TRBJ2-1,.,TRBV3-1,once,CASSQEGKPRDEQFF,TGTGCCAGCAGCCAAGAGGGGAAACCTAGGGATGAGCAGTTCTTC
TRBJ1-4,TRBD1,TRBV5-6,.,CASSLTGAHNEKLFF,TGTGCCAGCAGCTTAACAGGGGCCCATAATGAAAAACTGTTTTTT
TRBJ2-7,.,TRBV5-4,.,CASSSFRGGAYEQYF,TGTGCCAGCAGCTCGTTTAGGGGTGGTGCCTACGAGCAGTACTTC
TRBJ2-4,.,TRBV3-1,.,CASSQGVPLAKNIQYF,TGTGCCAGCAGCCAAGGGGTCCCTTTAGCCAAAAACATTCAGTACTTC
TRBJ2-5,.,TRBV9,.,CASSSRGEGTQYF,TGTGCCAGCAGCTCCAGGGGGGAGGGGACCCAGTACTTC
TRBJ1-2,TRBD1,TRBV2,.,CASRRGTGGGYTF,TGTGCCAGCAGGAGAGGGACAGGTGGGGGCTACACCTTC
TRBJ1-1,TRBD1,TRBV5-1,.,CASSGGQLNTEAFF,TGCGCCAGCAGTGGGGGACAGCTGAACACTGAAGCTTTCTTT
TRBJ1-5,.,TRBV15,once,CATSRLGRNQPQHF,TGTGCCACCAGCAGACTGGGACGCAATCAGCCCCAGCATTTT
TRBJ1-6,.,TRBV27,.,CASSRTELYDNSPLHF,TGTGCCAGCAGTAGGACTGAGCTTTATGACAATTCACCCCTCCACTTT
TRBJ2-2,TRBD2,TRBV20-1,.,CSADTGTSGGTTGELFF,TGCAGTGCAGATACCGGGACTAGCGGGGGGACCACCGGGGAGCTGTTTTTT
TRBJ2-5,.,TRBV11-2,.,CASSLVETQYF,TGTGCCAGCAGCTTAGTGGAGACCCAGTACTTC
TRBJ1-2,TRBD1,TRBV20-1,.,CSASPQGISSGYTF,TGCAGTGCTAGTCCACAGGGGATAAGCTCTGGCTACACCTTC
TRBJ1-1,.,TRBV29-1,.,CSVGSPGSGTEAFF,TGCAGCGTTGGTAGTCCGGGATCGGGGACTGAAGCTTTCTTT
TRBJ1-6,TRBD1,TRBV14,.,CASSRQGRNSPLHF,TGTGCCAGCAGCAGACAGGGACGGAATTCACCCCTCCACTTT
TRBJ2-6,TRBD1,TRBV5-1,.,CASSTHRGSGANVLTF,TGCGCCAGCAGCACCCACAGGGGTTCGGGGGCCAACGTCCTGACTTTC
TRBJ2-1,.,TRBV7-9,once,CASPYKVGTNNEQFF,TGTGCCAGCCCCTACAAGGTAGGGACAAACAATGAGCAGTTCTTC
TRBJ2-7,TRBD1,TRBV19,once,CASSRRTGFEQYF,TGTGCCAGTAGCCGGAGGACAGGGTTCGAGCAGTACTTC
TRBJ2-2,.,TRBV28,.,CASSHAGATGELFF,TGTGCCAGCAGCCACGCGGGGGCCACCGGGGAGCTGTTTTTT
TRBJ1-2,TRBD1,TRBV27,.,CASSFSPYRTGGSGYTF,TGTGCCAGCAGTTTCTCACCCTACAGGACAGGGGGCTCTGGCTACACCTTC
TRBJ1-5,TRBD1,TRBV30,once,CACRQGYNQPQHF,TGTGCCTGCCGACAGGGATACAATCAGCCCCAGCATTTT
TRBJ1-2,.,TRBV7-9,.,CASTRNDYGYTF,TGTGCCAGCACCCGGAATGACTATGGCTACACCTTC
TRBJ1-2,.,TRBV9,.,CASSSQGRLDGYTF,TGTGCCAGCAGTTCCCAGGGGCGCCTGGACGGCTACACCTTC
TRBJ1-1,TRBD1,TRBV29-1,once,CSVPGTGWTAGTEAFF,TGCAGCGTACCCGGGACAGGGTGGACGGCAGGCACTGAAGCTTTCTTT
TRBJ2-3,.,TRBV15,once,CATVRCTDTQYF,TGTGCCACCGTTCGTTGCACAGATACGCAGTATTTT
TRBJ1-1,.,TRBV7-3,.,CASRYGTANTEAFF,TGTGCCAGCAGGTATGGGACGGCGAACACTGAAGCTTTCTTT
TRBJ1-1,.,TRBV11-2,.,CASSAQTNTEAFF,TGTGCCAGCAGCGCCCAAACGAACACTGAAGCTTTCTTT
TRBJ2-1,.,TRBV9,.,CASSGSFRGPSYNEQFF,TGTGCCAGCAGCGGATCTTTCAGGGGACCTTCCTACAATGAGCAGTTCTTC
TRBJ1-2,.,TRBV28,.,CASSLFTGNYGYTF,TGTGCCAGCAGTTTATTTACAGGGAACTATGGCTACACCTTC
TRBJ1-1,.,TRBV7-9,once,CASRLESTEAFF,TGTGCCAGCAGATTGGAGAGCACTGAAGCTTTCTTT
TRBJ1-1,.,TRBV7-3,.,CASSLNGEETEAFF,TGTGCCAGCAGCTTAAATGGGGAGGAGACTGAAGCTTTCTTT
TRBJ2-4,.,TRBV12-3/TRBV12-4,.,CASSTTNDRSLNF,TGTGCCAGCAGTACTACAAACGACAGGAGCCTAAACTTC
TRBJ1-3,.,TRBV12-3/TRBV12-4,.,CASSWVGGSGNTIYF,TGTGCCAGCAGCTGGGTGGGGGGTTCTGGAAACACCATATATTTT
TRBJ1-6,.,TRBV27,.,CASRREGLNNSPLHF,TGTGCCAGCAGACGAGAGGGTCTAAATAATTCACCCCTCCACTTT
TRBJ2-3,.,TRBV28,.,CASSHMPVEADTQYF,TGTGCCAGCAGCCATATGCCAGTTGAGGCCGATACGCAGTATTTT
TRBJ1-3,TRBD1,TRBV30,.,CAWRNRGHGNTIYF,TGTGCCTGGAGGAACAGGGGCCACGGAAACACCATATATTTT
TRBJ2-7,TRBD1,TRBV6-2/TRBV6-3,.,CASSLGQHYEQYF,TGTGCCAGCAGTTTGGGACAGCACTACGAGCAGTACTTC
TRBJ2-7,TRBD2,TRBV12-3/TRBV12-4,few,CASGNYEGTSGGPDEQYF,TGTGCCAGCGGAAACTACGAAGGGACTAGCGGGGGGCCCGACGAGCAGTACTTC
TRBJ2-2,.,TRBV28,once,CASSSGIRVTGELFF,TGTGCCAGCAGCTCAGGGATTCGCGTCACCGGGGAGCTGTTTTTT
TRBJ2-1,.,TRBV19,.,CASRATSSYNEQFF,TGTGCCAGTAGAGCGACGAGCTCCTACAATGAGCAGTTCTTC
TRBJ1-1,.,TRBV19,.,CASSIVGDRLNTEAFF,TGTGCCAGTAGTATAGTGGGTGACAGGCTGAACACTGAAGCTTTCTTT
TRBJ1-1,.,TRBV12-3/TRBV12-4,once,CASSLTSLNTEAFF,TGTGCCAGCAGTTTAACCAGCCTGAACACTGAAGCTTTCTTT
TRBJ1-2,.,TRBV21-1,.,CASPRTDFNYGYTF,TGTGCCAGCCCGCGGACGGACTTTAACTATGGCTACACCTTC
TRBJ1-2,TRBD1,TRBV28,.,CASSLGQSFGYGYTF,TGTGCCAGCAGTCTGGGACAGTCTTTTGGCTATGGCTACACCTTC
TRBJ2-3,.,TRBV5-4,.,CASSSQGADTQYF,TGTGCCAGCAGCTCGCAAGGCGCAGATACGCAGTATTTT
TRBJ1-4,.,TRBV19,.,CASLRSDATNEKLFF,TGTGCCAGCCTACGTTCCGATGCAACTAATGAAAAACTGTTTTTT
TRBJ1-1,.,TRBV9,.,CASSVGAGNTEAFF,TGTGCCAGCAGCGTAGGGGCAGGCAACACTGAAGCTTTCTTT
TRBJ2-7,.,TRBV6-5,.,CASSYKYRSAYYEQYF,TGTGCCAGCAGTTATAAATACAGGTCGGCTTACTACGAGCAGTACTTC
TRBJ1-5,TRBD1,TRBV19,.,CASSRGTGRQPQHF,TGTGCCAGTAGTAGAGGGACAGGGCGGCAGCCCCAGCATTTT